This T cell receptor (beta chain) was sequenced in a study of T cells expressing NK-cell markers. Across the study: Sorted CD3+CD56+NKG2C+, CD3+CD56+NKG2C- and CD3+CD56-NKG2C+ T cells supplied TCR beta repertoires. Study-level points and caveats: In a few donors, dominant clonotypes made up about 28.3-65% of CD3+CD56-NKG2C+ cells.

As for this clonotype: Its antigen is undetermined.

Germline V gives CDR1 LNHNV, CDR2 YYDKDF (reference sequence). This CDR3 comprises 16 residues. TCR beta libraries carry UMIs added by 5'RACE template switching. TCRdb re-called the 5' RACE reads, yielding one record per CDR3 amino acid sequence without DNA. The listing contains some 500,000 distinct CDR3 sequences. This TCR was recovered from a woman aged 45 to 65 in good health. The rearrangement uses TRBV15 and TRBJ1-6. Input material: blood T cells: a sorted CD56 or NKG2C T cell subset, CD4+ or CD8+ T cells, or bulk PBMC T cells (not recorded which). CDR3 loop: CATSRVGQAVGSPLHF.